Following are 23 T cell receptor beta chains from one sample sequenced in a study of cytomegalovirus exposure and HLA in healthy donors. PCR amplification relied on 60 Vbeta primers (plus 13 Jbeta primers). The protocol was immunoSEQ multiplex PCR, while the TCRdb copy is restricted to in-frame clones and leaves out a portion. The profile shows 200,000 to 300,000 clones, roughly 84% of them singletons. Material: PBMCs. The receptors stem from a girl aged 2-10 years in good health and CMV-seronegative.

This clone has only one observation. The genes are TRBV4-1 and TRBJ2-3; 11 bases are a match to TRBD2. V lost 5 bases to trimming and J lost 4 bases; unmatched junction nucleotides: 14. CDR1 and CDR2 (germline): MGHRA, YSYEKL. This CDR3 contains 18 residues. The chain's CDR3 is CASSDRRASGGSADTQYF. As DNA, the CDR3 is TGCGCCAGCAGCGACCGGAGGGCTAGCGGGGGGTCGGCAGATACGCAGTATTTT.

The chain has TRBV30 and TRBJ2-7; 7 bases line up with TRBD2. The CDR3 spans 14 residues. Germline CDR1 is GTSNPN and CDR2 is SVGIG (reference sequence). Trimming removed 1 base from V and 1 base from J; junction bases left unmatched: 4. CDR3 protein: CAWSGWRGSYEQYF. The CDR3 DNA is TGTGCCTGGAGTGGGTGGCGGGGGTCCTACGAGCAGTACTTC.

The chain recombines TRBV7-9 with TRBJ2-1; D may be TRBD2 (5 bases). CDR1 is SEHNR, CDR2 FQNEAQ, per germline (reference sequence). This CDR3 is built from 16 residues. Trimming removed 5 bases from V and 5 bases from J, with 19 bases in between. The CDR3, as DNA: TGTGCCAGCAGCGAACAAGGGAGACTGAAGCACAATGAGCAGTTCTTC. Amino acids: CASSEQGRLKHNEQFF.

V usage is TRBV18 and J usage is TRBJ2-4; D is perhaps TRBD1 (5 bases). From germline, CDR1 is KGHSH and CDR2 LQKENI. CDR3 size: 13 residues. V was trimmed by 1 base and J by 11 bases, leaving 12 bases between them. CDR3 DNA sequence: TGTGCCAGCTCACCACACTCCCAGGGCCTTCAGTACTTC. Translated: CASSPHSQGLQYF.

CDR3 residues: CASSPYAGLDVDEQFF. The CDR3 DNA sequence: TGCGCCAGCAGCCCCTATGCCGGACTAGATGTCGATGAGCAGTTCTTC. V usage is TRBV4-1 and J usage is TRBJ2-1, with 7 bases matching TRBD2. CDR1 is MGHRA and CDR2 is YSYEKL in the germline V gene. CDR3 size: 16 residues. The V and J ends lost 4 bases and 8 bases, in that order; junction bases with no gene match: 14.

This clone was observed a few times. The chain joins TRBV15 to TRBJ2-7; the match to TRBD1 covers 7 bases. V was pared by 3 bases and J by 2 bases, with 4 bases of the junction left unmatched. Germline CDR1 LNHNV, CDR2 YYDKDF (reference sequence). The CDR3 consists of 14 residues. CDR3 nucleotide sequence: TGTGCCACCAGCAGGGCAACAGGGGCCTACGAGCAGTACTTC. Its translation: CATSRATGAYEQYF.

This chain links TRBV6-5 with TRBJ1-1, with D possibly TRBD1 on 6 matching bases. V was clipped by 2 bases and J by 0 bases, with 7 bases between them. The CDR3 runs to 14 residues. Germline assignment: CDR1 MNHEY and CDR2 SVGAGI. The CDR3 region is CASSYGQMNTEAFF. The CDR3 nucleotides are TGTGCCAGCAGTTACGGACAGATGAACACTGAAGCTTTCTTT.

Of note for this clone: Other DNA sequences in the sample encode the same CDR3. The rearrangement joins TRBV7-9 to TRBJ2-5; D call uncertain. Germline V gene sequence: CDR1 SEHNR, CDR2 FQNEAQ (reference sequence). Trimming removed 5 bases at V and 4 bases at J, with 5 bases between. There are 11 residues in the CDR3. The CDR3 DNA reads as TGTGCCAGCAGCCCTCGAGAGACCCAGTACTTC. It is translated as CASSPRETQYF.

CDR3 coding DNA: TGTGCCAGCAGCACGGTGGGACTAGGGGGAAAGCAGTACTTC. It specifies CASSTVGLGGKQYF. The rearrangement uses TRBV21-1 and TRBJ2-7; TRBD2 is taken as the D call from the table, unchecked against the DNA. TRBV21-1 is marked as a pseudogene. The CDR3 totals 14 residues.

The chain carries TRBV5-1 and TRBJ1-3, with a tentative D call TRBD1 (6 bases). CDR1 and CDR2 from the germline V gene are SGHRS and YFSETQ. The CDR3 covers 16 residues. Trimming shortened V by 1 base and J by 1 base, and 12 bases separated the two germline ends. This CDR3 is CASSLQGRESGNTIYF. In DNA, the CDR3 is TGCGCCAGCAGCTTGCAGGGGAGGGAATCTGGAAACACCATATATTTT.

A few counts support this clone. This sequence joins TRBV11-3 and TRBJ1-5; D unclear. CDR3 length: 15 amino acids. V gave up 2 bases and J gave up 4 bases, with 12 bases separating them. Germline values: CDR1 SGHNT, CDR2 YENEEA. The CDR3 nucleotides are TGTGCCAGCAGCTTACGAGACGGGATTAATCAGCCCCAGCATTTT. It specifies CASSLRDGINQPQHF.

V usage is TRBV5-1 and J usage is TRBJ2-3; the D gene is possibly TRBD2 (6 bases). The V end lost 0 bases, the J end lost 4 bases, and 15 bases lay between the germline ends. This CDR3 is 16 amino acids long. Germline CDR1 SGHRS, CDR2 YFSETQ. The CDR3 reads CASSLEWGEEADTQYF. Written as DNA, the CDR3 is TGCGCCAGCAGCTTGGAATGGGGGGAGGAAGCAGATACGCAGTATTTT.

Concerning this clone itself: One junction end does not reproduce the germline sequence, and a read error may be involved. The V call is TRBV7-9, the J call TRBJ1-6; TRBD1 is a possible D gene (6 bases). Germline CDR1 is SEHNR and CDR2 is FQNEAQ (reference sequence). The CDR3 sequence is 16 residues long. This chain's CDR3 is CSSSFGGGGLNSPLHF. DNA of the CDR3: TGTTCCAGCAGCTTCGGGGGAGGGGGTCTTAATTCACCCCTCCACTTT.

The chain uses TRBV19 and TRBJ2-3; 10 bases line up with TRBD2. This CDR3 region has 15 residues. Trimming at V came to 5 bases and at J to 2 bases, leaving 4 bases not matched to a gene. The germline V gene encodes CDR1 LNHDA and CDR2 SQIVND (reference sequence). CDR3 sequence (DNA): TGTGCCAGTAGTCGGACTAGCGGATTCACAGATACGCAGTATTTT. Its protein is CASSRTSGFTDTQYF.

The chain joins TRBV5-6 to TRBJ2-7; D gene uncertain. This CDR3 spans 14 amino acids. Germline V gene sequence: CDR1 SGHDT, CDR2 YYEEEE. Deletions cut 0 bases from V and 0 bases from J, with 7 bases between. CDR3 DNA sequence: TGTGCCAGCAGCTTGGCGGGTATCTCCTACGAGCAGTACTTC. As protein: CASSLAGISYEQYF.

This clone was found once. The rearrangement uses TRBV18 and TRBJ1-6; D is perhaps TRBD1 (5 bases). The CDR3 covers 15 residues. Germline loops: CDR1 KGHSH, CDR2 LQKENI. Trimming left V 1 base short and J 9 bases short, with 13 bases between. DNA of the CDR3: TGTGCCAGCTCACCACTCTCTCGGCAGGGTTCACCCCTCCACTTT. Protein sequence: CASSPLSRQGSPLHF. Full variable domain (rest looked up from reference TRBV18 and TRBJ1-6): NAGVMQNPRHLVRRRGQEARLRCSPMKGHSHVYWYRQLPEEGLKFMVYLQKENIIDESGMPKERFSAEFPKEGPSILRIQQVVRGDSAAYFCASSPLSRQGSPLHFGNGTRLTVT.

This rearrangement joins TRBV7-9 to TRBJ2-7; tentative D call: TRBD1 (5 bases). Germline loops: CDR1 SEHNR, CDR2 FQNEAQ (reference sequence). The CDR3 runs 13 residues. V lost 0 bases, J lost 5 bases, and 8 bases lay in between. The CDR3 reads CASSLAGEHEQYF. In DNA form, the CDR3 reads TGTGCCAGCAGCTTAGCAGGGGAACACGAGCAGTACTTC.

The J gene is TRBJ2-3, the V gene TRBV11-2, with TRBD2 matching over 13 bases. This CDR3 contains 17 residues. CDR1 is SGHAT and CDR2 is FQNNGV in the germline V gene. Trimming took 1 base from V and 2 from J; bases not matched to a gene: 3. The chain's CDR3 is CASSLVGTSGATDTQYF. CDR3 DNA sequence: TGTGCCAGCAGCTTAGTCGGGACTAGCGGGGCCACAGATACGCAGTATTTT.

The CDR3 coding sequence is TGTGCCAGTTCGACTAGCGGGTACCAACGGCAGTACTTC. Translation gives CASSTSGYQRQYF. This rearrangement joins TRBV19 to TRBJ2-7; 10 positions agree with TRBD2. The CDR3 has 13 amino acids. V dropped 8 bases and J dropped 9; count of bases not matched to a gene: 10. Germline V gene lookup returns CDR1 LNHDA and CDR2 SQIVND (reference sequence).

The chain links TRBV5-8 to TRBJ1-3, with D possibly TRBD1 on 5 matching bases. CDR1 SGHTS and CDR2 YDEGEE come from the germline V gene. The germline V and J ends were trimmed by 1 base and 4 bases, with 12 bases remaining between them. The CDR3 has 15 amino acids. CDR3 DNA: TGTGCCAGCAGCTTGCAGGGTTTTGGAGGAAACACCATATATTTT. This sequence encodes CASSLQGFGGNTIYF.

This chain links TRBV7-6 with TRBJ2-7; 8 bases fit TRBD2. The J segment lost 2 bases and the V segment lost 5 bases, leaving 8 bases of the junction unmatched. The CDR3 runs to 15 residues. Germline V gives CDR1 SGHVS, CDR2 FNYEAQ. CDR3 amino acids: CASSPFGGATYEQYF. DNA of the CDR3: TGTGCCAGCAGCCCTTTCGGGGGGGCGACCTACGAGCAGTACTTC.

The chain uses TRBV18 and TRBJ1-2; D gene uncertain. This CDR3 is 13 amino acids long. Deletions cut 3 bases from V and 8 bases from J, with 13 bases between. Looked up from germline, CDR1 is KGHSH and CDR2 is LQKENI. In DNA form, the CDR3 reads TGTGCCAGCTCACCTAAAGAGGGTTCGGGCTACACCTTC. This sequence encodes CASSPKEGSGYTF.

The genes are TRBV5-3 and TRBJ1-6; D is uncertain. TRBV5-3 is an ORF; its function is uncertain. Trimming left V 0 bases short and J 12 bases short, with 13 bases between. The CDR3 contains 14 residues. CDR3 DNA sequence: TGTGCCAGAAGCTTGGGTGCTCGCGGAGGACCCCTCCACTTT. Its protein product is CARSLGARGGPLHF.